The 26 T cell receptor beta chains presented below share a single source sample, sequenced in a study of cytomegalovirus exposure and HLA in healthy donors. The PCR employed 60 Vbeta primers together with 13 Jbeta primers. Assay: immunoSEQ multiplex PCR; the TCRdb copy retains only in-frame clones and omits some. The sample shows under 200,000 clones, roughly two thirds of them seen only once. Specimen: PBMCs. The receptors originated from a middle-aged woman in good health and CMV-seropositive.

This chain uses TRBV7-3 with TRBJ2-2; 9 positions agree with TRBD2. The germline V gene has CDR1 SGHTA and CDR2 FQGTGA. The CDR3 length is 15 residues. V dropped 1 base and J dropped 5; count of bases not matched to a gene: 2. The CDR3, as DNA: TGTGCCAGCAGCTTAAGAGCGGGGGGAACCGGGGAGCTGTTTTTT. Protein sequence: CASSLRAGGTGELFF.

The chain couples TRBV11-2 to TRBJ2-5, with 12 bases lining up with TRBD2. The germline gives CDR1 SGHAT, CDR2 FQNNGV. The CDR3 contains 15 residues. Trimming took 5 bases from V and 2 from J; bases not matched to a gene: 3. The CDR3 bases are TGTGCCAGCAGCAACGGACTAGCGGGGCAAGAGACCCAGTACTTC. As protein: CASSNGLAGQETQYF.

There are a few counts of this clone. The chain is built from TRBV5-1 and TRBJ1-4; 7 bases align to TRBD1. J was trimmed by 0 bases and V by 0 bases; bases with no gene match: 5. The length of the CDR3 is 17 residues. Germline V gene data show CDR1 as SGHRS and CDR2 as YFSETQ. Written as DNA, the CDR3 is TGCGCCAGCAGCTTGGGACAGGGCAGGGCAACTAATGAAAAACTGTTTTTT. Translated: CASSLGQGRATNEKLFF.

This clone is a singleton in its sample. The V and J genes are TRBV5-1 and TRBJ1-1; D possibly corresponds to TRBD1 (5 bases). The CDR3 loop spans 14 amino acids. V shed 2 bases and J shed 3 bases, with 11 bases lying between them. Germline V gene lookup returns CDR1 SGHRS and CDR2 YFSETQ. The CDR3 DNA is TGCGCCAGCAGCTTCGGGGGGGTTGACACTGAAGCTTTCTTT. Protein sequence: CASSFGGVDTEAFF.

The chain is built from TRBV5-1 and TRBJ1-2; TRBD1 aligns across 8 bases. Per germline, CDR1 SGHRS and CDR2 YFSETQ. The CDR3 sequence is 14 residues long. V lost 0 bases to trimming and J lost 2 bases; unmatched junction nucleotides: 0. The CDR3 loop reads CASSLGDRNYGYTF. The CDR3 region has the DNA TGCGCCAGCAGCTTGGGGGACAGGAACTATGGCTACACCTTC. The entire variable domain, with the rest obtained from reference TRBV5-1 and TRBJ1-2, is as follows: KAGVTQTPRYLIKTRGQQVTLSCSPISGHRSVSWYQQTPGQGLQFLFEYFSETQRNKGNFPGRFSGRQFSNSRSEMNVSTLELGDSALYLCASSLGDRNYGYTFGSGTRLTVV.

This rearrangement joins TRBV9 to TRBJ1-2; D is possibly TRBD1 (5 bases). Germline lookup yields CDR1 SGDLS and CDR2 YYNGEE. The CDR3 is 14 amino acids. Trimming took off 4 bases at V and 4 bases at J, with 14 bases between the two ends. The CDR3 loop reads CASSPGGGVYGYTF. The CDR3 DNA reads TGTGCCAGCAGCCCGGGGGGAGGAGTCTATGGCTACACCTTC.

The rearrangement joins TRBV7-2 to TRBJ2-2, with D possibly being TRBD2 (5 bases). The germline CDR1 and CDR2 sequences are SGHTA and FQGNSA. The ends were cut back, 1 base at V and 5 bases at J, with 8 bases in the middle. The CDR3 length is 14 residues. CDR3 in DNA: TGTGCCAGCAGCTTAGGGACTCCGACCGGGGAGCTGTTTTTT. Its translation is CASSLGTPTGELFF.

This chain joins TRBV28 and TRBJ2-3; 9 bases fit TRBD2. From germline, CDR1 is MDHEN and CDR2 SYDVKM. V lost 2 bases and J lost 0; bases outside the gene matches: 3. This CDR3 comprises 16 residues. CDR3 protein: CASSLAGGLSTDTQYF. The CDR3 DNA reads as TGTGCCAGCAGTTTAGCGGGAGGGCTTAGCACAGATACGCAGTATTTT. The full variable domain, completed using reference TRBV28 and TRBJ2-3, is DVKVTQSSRYLVKRTGEKVFLECVQDMDHENMFWYRQDPGLGLRLIYFSYDVKMKEKGDIPEGYSVSREKKERFSLILESASTNQTSMYLCASSLAGGLSTDTQYFGPGTRLTVL.

This chain links TRBV18 with TRBJ2-7, with D possibly matching TRBD1 (6 bases). The V gene's germline CDR1 is KGHSH and CDR2 LQKENI. This CDR3 is 15 amino acids long. The V end was cut by 3 bases, the J end by 3 bases, with 15 bases between. The DNA for the CDR3 is TGTGCCAGCTCACCCCTCGAGGGGGAAAACTACGAGCAGTACTTC. This sequence encodes CASSPLEGENYEQYF.

This clone has just a few counts. J is TRBJ2-1 and V is TRBV6-5; 7 bases fit TRBD2. V was pared by 5 bases and J by 8 bases, with 3 bases of the junction left unmatched. Germline assignment: CDR1 MNHEY and CDR2 SVGAGI. The CDR3 is 12 amino acids. Here the CDR3 reads CASSTGGDEQFF. The CDR3 DNA reads TGTGCCAGCAGTACGGGGGGAGATGAGCAGTTCTTC.

The gene calls are TRBV2 and TRBJ2-7, with TRBD1 identical over 7 bases. The length of the CDR3 is 14 residues. V was pared by 2 bases and J by 12 bases, with 13 bases of the junction left unmatched. The germline CDR1 and CDR2 sequences are SNHLY and FYNNEI. The CDR3 DNA reads TGTGCCAGCAGTGAAAGTCAGGGGGACCGACGAGGGTACTTC. Amino acids: CASSESQGDRRGYF.

This chain uses TRBV21-1 with TRBJ2-1; the table's D call, TRBD1, was not checked against the DNA. TRBV21-1 is an annotated pseudogene. The CDR3 has 14 amino acids. CDR3 protein: CASPKDRGYNEQFF. CDR3 DNA sequence: TGTGCCAGCCCCAAGGACAGGGGGTACAATGAGCAGTTCTTC.

The V gene is TRBV28, the J gene TRBJ2-3; TRBD1 aligns across 12 bases. Germline CDR1 is MDHEN and CDR2 is SYDVKM. The CDR3 runs to 15 residues. V lost 4 bases, J lost 1 base, and 0 bases stayed unmatched. In DNA form, the CDR3 reads TGTGCCAGCAGTTGGGACAGGGGGCGCACAGATACGCAGTATTTT. Amino acid sequence: CASSWDRGRTDTQYF.

The chain couples TRBV6-1 to TRBJ2-7, with D possibly TRBD2 on 5 matching bases. Deletions cut 3 bases from V and 6 bases from J, with 15 bases between. This CDR3 contains 14 residues. Germline V CDR1 and CDR2: MNHNS, SASEGT. As DNA, the CDR3 is TGTGCCAGCAGTGAGTGGAGACTATCCGGCGAGCAGTACTTC. This gives the protein CASSEWRLSGEQYF.

The rearrangement links TRBV7-8 to TRBJ2-3; maybe TRBD2 (7 bases). The germline gives CDR1 SGHVS, CDR2 FQNEAQ. The germline V and J ends were trimmed by 2 bases and 1 base, with 16 bases remaining between them. The CDR3 is made up of 17 amino acids. The CDR3 nucleotides are TGTGCCAGCAGCTTAAGGGTGGGCGGGGGCCGCACAGATACGCAGTATTTT. The encoded protein is CASSLRVGGGRTDTQYF.

V and J are TRBV4-3 and TRBJ2-1; TRBD2 matches 13 bases. The CDR3 loop spans 13 amino acids. The ends lost 8 bases at V and 9 bases at J; junction bases unmatched: 4. Germline assignment: CDR1 LGHNA and CDR2 YSLEER. The CDR3 is CASGLAGEVEQFF. The CDR3 bases are TGCGCCAGCGGACTAGCGGGAGAGGTTGAGCAGTTCTTC.

There are a few counts of this clone. This chain joins TRBV18 and TRBJ2-1; 12 bases are shared with TRBD2. CDR1 is KGHSH and CDR2 is LQKENI in the germline V gene. The CDR3 extends over 14 amino acids. Trimming removed 2 bases from V and 14 bases from J; junction bases left unmatched: 7. The CDR3 bases are TGTGCCAGCTCACCAGCACTAGCGGGAGGCTTTGAGTTCTTC. Amino acid sequence: CASSPALAGGFEFF. Filled out from reference TRBV18 and TRBJ2-1, the complete variable domain reads NAGVMQNPRHLVRRRGQEARLRCSPMKGHSHVYWYRQLPEEGLKFMVYLQKENIIDESGMPKERFSAEFPKEGPSILRIQQVVRGDSAAYFCASSPALAGGFEFFGPGTRLTVL.

This rearrangement joins TRBV5-6 to TRBJ2-7, with 7 bases fitting TRBD1. With V trimmed by 7 bases and J by 2 bases, 6 bases remained unmatched. The CDR3 runs 13 residues. Germline V gene data show CDR1 as SGHDT and CDR2 as YYEEEE. The CDR3 DNA sequence: TGTGCCAGCCGAATACAGGGGACCTACGAGCAGTACTTC. It is translated as CASRIQGTYEQYF.

The CDR3 coding sequence is TGTGCCAGTAGTGCTAGCGGGCCTAGCACAGATACGCAGTATTTT. Protein sequence: CASSASGPSTDTQYF. The rearrangement links TRBV19 to TRBJ2-3, with 8 bases aligning to TRBD2. V lost 5 bases to trimming and J lost 0 bases; unmatched junction nucleotides: 4. CDR3 length: 15 amino acids. Germline-derived CDR1 and CDR2 are LNHDA and SQIVND (reference sequence).

The chain employs TRBV6-5 and TRBJ2-7; 8 bases align to TRBD2. The germline V gene has CDR1 MNHEY and CDR2 SVGAGI. CDR3 length equals 14 residues. After removal of 6 bases from V and 0 bases from J, the junction contained 4 bases not matched to a gene. The CDR3 region is CASSGGGSSYEQYF. CDR3 nucleotide sequence: TGTGCCAGCAGCGGGGGGGGGAGCTCCTACGAGCAGTACTTC.

This chain connects TRBV6-1 to TRBJ2-5; D ambiguous. Trimming removed 3 bases at V and 2 bases at J, with 7 bases between. The CDR3 extends over 13 amino acids. Per the germline V gene, CDR1 is MNHNS and CDR2 is SASEGT. The CDR3 loop is CASSDALQETQYF. The CDR3 bases are TGTGCCAGCAGTGACGCTCTACAAGAGACCCAGTACTTC.

The chain links TRBV27 to TRBJ2-1; 9 bases are shared with TRBD2. The CDR3 sequence is 19 residues long. The V and J ends lost 5 bases and 0 bases, in that order; junction bases with no gene match: 14. Per the germline V gene, CDR1 is MNHEY and CDR2 is SMNVEV (reference sequence). The CDR3 reads CASSPRGAGGASSYNEQFF. The CDR3 DNA sequence: TGTGCCAGCAGTCCACGGGGAGCGGGGGGCGCTAGCTCCTACAATGAGCAGTTCTTC.

This sequence joins TRBV4-2 and TRBJ2-3; 15 bases are a match to TRBD2. V shed 2 bases and J 2 bases; nucleotides not matched to a gene: 8. Germline CDR1 and CDR2: LGHNA and YNFKEQ. The CDR3 spans 19 residues. CDR3 sequence (DNA): TGTGCCAGCAGCCAATTGTGGACTAGCGGGGGGGAGGTCACAGATACGCAGTATTTT. Residues: CASSQLWTSGGEVTDTQYF.

This clone was observed a few times. This chain joins TRBV19 and TRBJ2-7, with 7 bases identical to TRBD1. Germline V CDR1 and CDR2: LNHDA, SQIVND (reference sequence). The CDR3 extends over 15 amino acids. The trim removed 6 bases at V and 7 bases at J, leaving 15 bases unmatched. CDR3 sequence reads: CASRAYRGTGEEQYF. CDR3 coding DNA: TGTGCCAGTAGGGCGTACAGGGGTACCGGTGAGGAGCAGTACTTC.

The rearrangement links TRBV19 to TRBJ1-1; 7 bases are a match to TRBD1. The CDR3 sequence is 15 residues long. J was trimmed by 0 bases and V by 5 bases; bases with no gene match: 6. Germline V CDR1 and CDR2: LNHDA, SQIVND (reference sequence). The CDR3 loop reads CASSPGTVLNTEAFF. The CDR3, as DNA: TGTGCCAGTAGTCCTGGGACAGTGTTGAACACTGAAGCTTTCTTT.

The chain has TRBV19 and TRBJ1-1; 9 bases are a match to TRBD1. V was clipped by 4 bases and J by 11 bases; unmatched bases: 14. Germline values: CDR1 LNHDA, CDR2 SQIVND (reference sequence). CDR3 length: 15 amino acids. CDR3 DNA sequence: TGTGCCAGTAGTACCGCCTACAGGGGGCAAAGGGATGCTTTCTTT. Translating gives CASSTAYRGQRDAFF.